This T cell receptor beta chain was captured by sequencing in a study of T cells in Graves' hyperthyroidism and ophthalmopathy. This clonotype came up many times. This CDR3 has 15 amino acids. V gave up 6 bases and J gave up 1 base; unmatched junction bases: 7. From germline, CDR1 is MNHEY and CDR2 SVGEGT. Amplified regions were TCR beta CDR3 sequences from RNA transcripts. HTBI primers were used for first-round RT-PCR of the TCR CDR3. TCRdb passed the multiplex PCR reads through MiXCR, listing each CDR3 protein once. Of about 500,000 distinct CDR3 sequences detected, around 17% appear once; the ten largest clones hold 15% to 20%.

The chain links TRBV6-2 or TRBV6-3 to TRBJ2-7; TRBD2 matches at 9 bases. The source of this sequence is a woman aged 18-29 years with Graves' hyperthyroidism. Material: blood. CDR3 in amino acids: CASRRLAGASYEQYF. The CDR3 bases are TGTGCCAGCAGGAGATTAGCGGGAGCGTCCTACGAGCAGTACTTC.